Shown below are 19 T cell receptor beta chains from a single sample sequenced in a study of Ad26.COV2.S vaccination and SARS-CoV-2 variants. Treatment defined: about 20 received Ad26.COV2.S at low or high dose, single or two shots; five or six received placebo; per-sample allocation not given. Sample collection was performed on day 63 after the first vaccine or placebo injection. Measured with immunoSEQ multiplex PCR; TCRdb has only the in-frame clones, and not every one. This repertoire shows over 250,000 clones, over 75% found once; its top ten account for approximately 3.4%. The input for sequencing was peripheral blood, taken in a trial of Ad26.COV2.S vaccine versus placebo. These receptors were obtained from a person between 18 and 60 years old who received the Ad26.COV2.S COVID-19 vaccine or a placebo.

The rearrangement links TRBV6-5 to TRBJ1-1, with 7 bases identical to TRBD1. There are 16 residues in the CDR3. The V gene's germline CDR1 is MNHEY and CDR2 SVGAGI. Unmatched junction bases numbered 8, after V lost 0 bases and J lost 4 bases. The CDR3 DNA follows: TGTGCCAGCAGTTACTCGACCCGACAGGGTGCCACTGAAGCTTTCTTT. This encodes CASSYSTRQGATEAFF.

This chain links TRBV18 with TRBJ2-7; 9 positions agree with TRBD2. This CDR3 has 15 amino acids. Germline loops: CDR1 KGHSH, CDR2 LQKENI. The V and J ends lost 2 bases and 6 bases, in that order; junction bases with no gene match: 8. Here the CDR3 DNA reads TGTGCCAGCTCACCAAGTAGCGGGGGTGCAGGCGAGCAGTACTTC. It codes for CASSPSSGGAGEQYF.

This chain links TRBV19 with TRBJ2-1, with D possibly matching TRBD2 (6 bases). Germline values: CDR1 LNHDA, CDR2 SQIVND (reference sequence). V lost 3 bases, J lost 7 bases, and 16 bases lay in between. The CDR3 contains 15 residues. The CDR3 DNA reads TGTGCCAGTAGTATCGGGGGAGCTTTTGGGAATGAGCAGTTCTTC. Its translation is CASSIGGAFGNEQFF.

The chain carries TRBV6-2 or TRBV6-3 and TRBJ2-1; TRBD2 aligns across 13 bases. This CDR3 is 16 amino acids long. The germline V gene encodes CDR1 MNHEY and CDR2 SVGEGT. V trimming: 5 bases; J trimming: 8 bases; junction bases outside the gene matches: 9. The DNA of the CDR3 is TGTGCCAGCAGTCGCGGGACTAGCGGGGCTGGGTATGAGCAGTTCTTC. Translated, it gives CASSRGTSGAGYEQFF.

The rearrangement uses TRBV27 and TRBJ1-1, with no clear D. The CDR3 is 13 amino acids. V was pared by 3 bases and J by 1 base, with 6 bases between. The germline CDR1 and CDR2 sequences are MNHEY and SMNVEV (reference sequence). The CDR3 sequence is CASSFRTNTEAFF. CDR3 nucleotides: TGTGCCAGCAGTTTCAGGACGAACACTGAAGCTTTCTTT.

The V and J genes are TRBV28 and TRBJ1-1; TRBD1 aligns across 7 bases. The CDR3 is 13 amino acids. V trimming: 6 bases; J trimming: 5 bases; junction bases outside the gene matches: 6. From germline, CDR1 is MDHEN and CDR2 SYDVKM. DNA for the CDR3: TGTGCCAGCAGCCCCGCAGGGGGGACTGAAGCTTTCTTT. Protein product: CASSPAGGTEAFF. Full variable domain (missing parts from reference TRBV28 and TRBJ1-1): DVKVTQSSRYLVKRTGEKVFLECVQDMDHENMFWYRQDPGLGLRLIYFSYDVKMKEKGDIPEGYSVSREKKERFSLILESASTNQTSMYLCASSPAGGTEAFFGQGTRLTVV.

The chain joins TRBV4-1 to TRBJ1-5, with D perhaps TRBD1 (5 bases). V lost 0 bases, J lost 5 bases, and 8 bases lay in between. Germline lookup yields CDR1 MGHRA and CDR2 YSYEKL. CDR3 length: 14 residues. The DNA of the CDR3 is TGCGCCAGCAGCCAAGATTTGGGGGATCAGCCCCAGCATTTT. It codes for CASSQDLGDQPQHF.

The chain employs TRBV5-1 and TRBJ1-1; 9 bases line up with TRBD1. The CDR3 consists of 14 residues. Per germline, CDR1 SGHRS and CDR2 YFSETQ. The J segment lost 6 bases and the V segment lost 2 bases, leaving 5 bases of the junction unmatched. CDR3 DNA: TGCGCCAGCAGCTTCCCGGGACAGGGATCTGAAGCTTTCTTT. It yields the protein CASSFPGQGSEAFF.

This clone was detected only a few times. This chain connects TRBV30 to TRBJ2-7; D call uncertain. This CDR3 has 14 residues. The germline V gene has CDR1 GTSNPN and CDR2 SVGIG (reference sequence). Between the trimmed V and J ends, which lost 2 bases and 3 bases, there was a span of 14 bases. CDR3 nucleotides: TGTGCCTGGAGTCAGTACTCATGGGGCTACGAGCAGTACTTC. It encodes CAWSQYSWGYEQYF.

This clone has a single count. The rearrangement uses TRBV9 and TRBJ1-2; D is uncertain. V was trimmed by 4 bases and J by 1 base, leaving 14 bases between them. Germline CDR1 SGDLS, CDR2 YYNGEE. There are 15 residues in the CDR3. CDR3 coding DNA: TGTGCCAGCAGCACTGGTGGGCAGATTAACTATGGCTACACCTTC. Protein sequence: CASSTGGQINYGYTF. Based on the CDR3 plus reference TRBV9 and TRBJ1-2, the full variable domain is DSGVTQTPKHLITATGQRVTLRCSPRSGDLSVYWYQQSLDQGLQFLIQYYNGEERAKGNILERFSAQQFPDLHSELNLSSLELGDSALYFCASSTGGQINYGYTFGSGTRLTVV.

J is TRBJ2-7 and V is TRBV7-2; a weak D match, TRBD1 (5 bases). The CDR3 sequence is 14 residues long. Trimming removed 3 bases from V and 6 bases from J, with 15 bases in between. Per the germline V gene, CDR1 is SGHTA and CDR2 is FQGNSA. The CDR3 DNA reads as TGTGCCAGCAGCTTCGAATCAGGGCAGGTCGAGCAGTACTTC. Residues: CASSFESGQVEQYF.

The CDR3 here is CASSMNLRDRGSNTGELFF. CDR3 DNA: TGTGCCAGTAGTATGAATCTCCGAGACAGGGGATCGAACACCGGGGAGCTGTTTTTT. The V and J genes are TRBV19 and TRBJ2-2; 8 bases align to TRBD1. The V gene end was trimmed by 3 bases and the J gene end by 0 bases; junction bases not matched to a gene: 12. This CDR3 region has 19 residues. Germline CDR1 LNHDA, CDR2 SQIVND (reference sequence).

The V call is TRBV27, the J call TRBJ2-7; no reliable D call. Between the trimmed V and J ends, which lost 2 bases and 0 bases, there was a span of 5 bases. Per the germline V gene, CDR1 is MNHEY and CDR2 is SMNVEV (reference sequence). The CDR3 runs to 13 residues. In nucleotides, the CDR3 is TGTGCCAGCAGTTTAGGACCCTCCTACGAGCAGTACTTC. This sequence encodes CASSLGPSYEQYF.

In the case of this clone: A junction boundary mismatches the germline segment, possibly from a read error. The V call is TRBV5-1, the J call TRBJ2-1; TRBD2 matches 7 bases. There are 15 residues in the CDR3. Per the germline V gene, CDR1 is SGHRS and CDR2 is YFSETQ. As DNA, the CDR3 is TGCGCCAGCAGTTTGGGGGGGTCAGTGTTGAATGAGCAGTTCTTC. It encodes CASSLGGSVLNEQFF.

V usage is TRBV12-3 or TRBV12-4 and J usage is TRBJ2-7; the D gene is possibly TRBD2 (5 bases). The CDR3 runs to 13 residues. Trimming took off 6 bases at V and 6 bases at J, with 15 bases between the two ends. The CDR3 here is CASRDQEAGEQYF. CDR3 bases: TGTGCCAGCAGAGATCAGGAGGCGGGCGAGCAGTACTTC.

This chain links TRBV2 with TRBJ1-5; 10 nucleotides align to TRBD1. Looked up from germline, CDR1 is SNHLY and CDR2 is FYNNEI. This CDR3 has 14 residues. V shed 7 bases and J 2 bases; nucleotides not matched to a gene: 2. The CDR3 here is CASTGTGGNQPQHF. CDR3 in DNA: TGTGCCAGCACTGGGACAGGGGGCAATCAGCCCCAGCATTTT.

DNA for the CDR3: TGTGCCAGCAGCTTCCCGGGACTAGCGGCCACAGATACGCAGTATTTT. It translates to CASSFPGLAATDTQYF. The rearrangement joins TRBV7-2 to TRBJ2-3, with 11 bases fitting TRBD2. Trimming removed 3 bases from V and 2 bases from J; junction bases left unmatched: 4. This CDR3 is 16 amino acids long. CDR1 SGHTA and CDR2 FQGNSA come from the germline V gene.

The chain's CDR3 is CASSSGTGFGYTF. The CDR3 DNA sequence: TGCGCCAGCAGCTCCGGGACAGGGTTTGGCTACACCTTC. This rearrangement joins TRBV4-3 to TRBJ1-2; 9 nucleotides agree with TRBD1. CDR3 length equals 13 residues. Trimming at V came to 5 bases and at J to 7 bases, leaving 5 bases not matched to a gene. The germline gives CDR1 LGHNA, CDR2 YSLEER.

The chain has TRBV6-5 and TRBJ1-1; unclear D gene. Deletions cut 3 bases from V and 1 base from J, with 9 bases between. Germline V gives CDR1 MNHEY, CDR2 SVGAGI. CDR3 size: 14 residues. CDR3 protein: CASSYGVGNTEAFF. The CDR3 DNA reads as TGTGCCAGCAGTTATGGTGTAGGGAACACTGAAGCTTTCTTT.